This T cell receptor (beta chain) was recovered during a study of cytomegalovirus exposure and HLA in healthy donors. Donors had nominal health at sampling but likely had unrecorded immune exposures. Germline V CDR1 and CDR2: SNHLY, FYNNEI. Trimming removed 4 bases from V and 0 bases from J, with 9 bases in between. CDR3 length equals 14 residues. It was with 60 Vbeta and 13 Jbeta primers that the PCR ran. The table came from immunoSEQ multiplex PCR; TCRdb's copy has only in-frame clones and leaves some out. The table shows 280,000 or so clones, with 85% to 90% occurring only once. Study-wide results and caveats: Some public TCRs appeared in many individuals, while most sequences were rare.

Regarding this clone: Its antigen is unknown.

This TCR came from a woman aged 18-35 years in good health and CMV-seronegative. This chain uses TRBV2 with TRBJ1-2; possibly TRBD1 for D (5 bases). The source material was PBMCs. CDR3 DNA sequence: TGTGCCAGCAGTGGGAGGGGAGCTAACTATGGCTACACCTTC. Its protein is CASSGRGANYGYTF.